This entry concerns a single TCR beta chain. This clone was counted a few times. Its antigen is unknown. No qualities accompany the bases; no much larger clone lies one base away. Library construction relied on the immunoSEQ multiplex PCR assay. For the multiplex PCR, a mixture combining 60 forward primers for TCR Vbeta segments and 13 reverse primers for TCR Jbeta segments was used. The CDR3 region of rearranged TCR beta genes was amplified from genomic DNA with a multiplex PCR assay. Amplified TCR beta libraries were sequenced as 87-base-pair reads on the Illumina HiSeq System. As for how the authors treated the data: A later analysis counted 75 million to 100 million unique TCR beta chains across the 666 repertoires, and around 9.9 million of these chains were shared by at least two donors. A nearest-neighbor algorithm error-corrected the raw reads and collapsed the reads into unique sequences, merging closely related sequences to remove PCR and sequencing errors. CDR3 sequences were aligned to IMGT reference sequences to assign V, D and J gene segments. Each retained sequence needed at least a six-nucleotide match to both a V gene segment and a J gene segment. A rearrangement was called productive if the CDR3 had no stop codons and remained in frame with V and J, and every other rearrangement was called non-productive. CDR3 was defined by IMGT convention, running from the second conserved V-encoded cysteine to the conserved J-encoded phenylalanine. In an earlier analysis of around 600 of the donors, sequences lacking an unambiguous match to a single V gene segment were excluded. In an earlier analysis of 587 of the donors, V segments were called functional above 56.7% productive rearrangements and were called segregating when the between-donor standard deviation exceeded 5%. A statistical classification framework was developed to diagnose cytomegalovirus status using the catalog of TCR beta chain sequences. In a later analysis, TCR nucleotide sequences were compared against IMGT/GENE-DB human TR gene sequences so that V and J genes could be assigned. The TCRdist pipeline was used in a later analysis to assign CDR3 sequences and most-parsimonious VDJ recombination scenarios. In a later analysis, every TCR beta chain was defined by the combination of its CDR3 amino acid sequence and its V-gene family, and reads without a unique V-gene family were dropped. A later analysis removed 500 to 650 highly shared, low-generation-probability nucleotide sequences to deal with suspected cross-contamination and a sequencing artifact. A later analysis calculated a clonal expansion index for each public chain from normalized within-repertoire ranks of inferred template counts. In a later analysis, generation probabilities were computed with a VDJ recombination model fitted to out-of-frame rearrangements, and the resulting probabilities were checked against IGoR. Hypergeometric tests were used in a later analysis to score TCR-TCR, TCR-HLA and TCR-CMV co-occurrence, with a repertoire-size bias correction applied to the TCR pairs. False discovery rates were estimated in a later analysis by permuting HLA or CMV assignments 20 times. A later analysis grouped co-occurring TCRs with DBSCAN, adding TCRdist sequence similarity when clustering within HLA-allele-positive subsets. Repertoires with fewer than 30,000 or more than 120,000 public chains, plus five repertoires with anomalous nucleotide sharing, were excluded from co-occurrence clustering. TCRdb re-hosts the immuneACCESS table, in-frame sequences only. Its copies lack some clones; in the studies checked, an unresolved V gene accounts for under half of them, and the cause for the rest is not known. That table furnishes V, J and clone size, whereas the DNA furnished D and trimming. Recorded for this sample are 200,000 to 250,000 clones; around 81% of them occurred a single time. In total, the top ten clones hold less than 9% of the sample.

The CDR3 goes from the cysteine to the phenylalanine over 15 residues. This entry keeps only the CDR3 DNA: 45 bases, framed from base 1. CDR1 and CDR2 were assigned from the germline V gene (reference sequence) as MNHEY and SMNVEV. Trimming takes 5 bases off V and 8 bases off J; junction bases not matched to a gene: 5. In total, more than 500 healthy bone marrow donors made up the cohort. At the time of sampling, all cohort members were nominally healthy, though unrecorded immune exposures were likely present. The donor was CMV seropositive and belonged to the group of a few hundred seropositive cohort members. Each donor provided a peripheral blood sample, and peripheral blood mononuclear cells were used for TCR beta sequencing. Genomic DNA was extracted from the blood cell samples with the Qiagen DNeasy Blood Extraction Kit. The data were taken from a study of cytomegalovirus exposure and HLA in healthy donors (dated by TCRdb to about 2017). At the level of the whole study: An earlier analysis of 587 of the donors reported 276 Gb of sequence data and approximately 120 million unique TCR beta sequences obtained from around 190 million T cells. An early release covering more than 500 HLA-typed donors comprised about 300 gigabases of sequencing data and tens of millions of unique TCR sequences. Among the roughly 410 genotyped donors, about 83% belonged to the genetic ancestry cluster associated with self-reported Caucasian donors. The study aimed to test whether signatures of past pathogen exposure could be identified by cataloging public T cell receptors. The T cell repertoires of around 730 subjects were profiled by immunosequencing and related to cytomegalovirus serostatus. A separate validation cohort of some 130 different subjects was used in addition to the approximately 670-subject first cohort. High-throughput TCR immunosequencing, statistical association of individual TCRs with disease status, and machine learning were combined to predict cytomegalovirus infection status. A later analysis re-examined previously published TCR beta repertoires from over 500 donors and added high-resolution HLA genotyping to investigate patterns of TCR occurrence. Rather than using new phenotypic data, the later analysis identified candidate immune exposures from TCR beta sequences and from how often those sequences occurred across donors. An earlier analysis of approximately 500 of the donors applied high-throughput TCR beta sequencing to assess whether each TCR beta V gene segment acted as functional or pseudogenic. Donor age, sex, ethnicity and CMV serostatus were compiled together with the repertoire data. A later genetic analysis took genome-wide SNP genotypes for about 65% of the roughly 670 donors and used that subset as a discovery cohort. Every repertoire in the discovery cohort had been generated on one and the same sequencing platform. Class I and class II HLA loci were covered by the typing at four-digit resolution. Typing coverage differed by locus: A, B, C, DRB1 and DQB1 were typed in about 629-640 donors, DQA1 in about 500, DPA1 in 600 to 610, and DPB1 in about 450. Because of strong linkage in the cohort, roughly five DR-DQ haplotypes were treated as single units for association and clustering. Among 398 genotyped donors of the cohort, an average of about 240,000 unique TCR beta nucleotide sequences was sequenced per donor, of which 15% to 20% were non-productive.

The research as a whole found: In an earlier analysis of around 500 of the donors, most TCR beta V segments appeared in productive rearrangements about 87% or about 30% of the time, broadly matching IMGT annotations. A later analysis reported that several top co-occurrence clusters appeared linked to parvovirus B19, influenza, CMV and Epstein-Barr virus. Linkage disequilibrium might explain the correlated functional status among segregating V segments, but an unknown experimental factor could not be ruled out. When HLA alleles, especially DR and DQ, strongly co-occurred, TCR associations were difficult to assign to individual alleles. In vitro tests confirmed that a few of the cytomegalovirus-associated TCR beta chains recognize cytomegalovirus antigens. In a later analysis, TCR association rates were found to vary across HLA loci, with the most associated TCRs seen for DRB1 alleles and the fewest for HLA-C alleles. In both the original and validation cohorts, the classifier was reported to diagnose cytomegalovirus status with high specificity and sensitivity. The authors suggested that the approach could potentially be extended to other disease states and immunological phenotypes. Immune exposure information for the cohort was limited to CMV serostatus. The presence/absence analyses assumed that sequencing depth was roughly uniform across donors, and that assumption may not be true. According to a later genetic analysis, donors in an Asian-associated ancestry cluster had fewer N-insertions in productive TCRs than the approximately 630-donor mean. A later analysis found that most CMV-associated TCR beta chains appeared HLA-restricted, with HLA associations seemingly driven largely by CMV exposure. Because HLA typing was unavailable for some donors at each locus, only the typed subset was used in association tests. In a later analysis, HLA-associated TCR beta chains showed more clonal expansion and lower generation probabilities than non-associated chains that were equally common. An association between a missense DCLRE1C variant and V-gene and J-gene trimming of TCR beta chains was found in a later genetic analysis and replicated in an independent cohort. The study gave a list of roughly 150 TCR beta chains associated with cytomegalovirus. Some IMGT-functional V segments, including TRBV6-2 and TRBV6-3, could not be told apart with the 87-base-pair reads, so those segments were excluded. A further reported finding was that TCR beta sequences accurately predicted the HLA-A and HLA-B alleles for most subjects in the first cohort. In a later analysis, some 17,000 TCR beta sequences were associated with specific HLA alleles at a false discovery rate of 0.05. In this cohort, only TCR beta chains were sequenced, and detectable features were limited by the absence of alpha or paired-chain data. A group of highly shared sequence variants was considered likely to be a technical artifact of the sequencing pipeline. Because counts were too low, roughly 17 rarely observed V segments, including chromosome 9 orphons, were left out of the earlier analysis of approximately 580 of the donors. Most TCR sequences were seen in very few donors, while some public TCRs were found in many individuals.

The receptor was derived from a woman aged 55-70 years in good health and CMV-seropositive. This chain is built from TRBV27 and TRBJ2-1, with 14 central nucleotides matching TRBD2. The sample consisted of PBMCs. CDR3 sequence: CASSPGTSGRYEQFF. In nucleotides, the sequence is TGTGCCAGCAGTCCCGGGACTAGCGGGAGATATGAGCAGTTCTTC.